The next 20 T cell receptor beta chains were all read from a single sample in a study of shared clonotypes between healthy human individuals. The protocol was immunoSEQ multiplex PCR, while the TCRdb copy is restricted to in-frame clones and leaves out a portion. The sample carries about 1.1 million clones, about 72% recorded once. Sample: memory CD4+ T cells from PBMCs. Subset: CD45RA-negative fraction. The receptor set was obtained from a man younger than 35 in good health. Some clones in this sample may be carry-over from other donors' samples.

This rearrangement joins TRBV11-3 to TRBJ1-2; TRBD1 matches at 12 bases. This CDR3 region has 17 residues. Germline trimming cut 5 bases from V and 2 bases from J; bases unmatched to any gene: 9. The germline V gene has CDR1 SGHNT and CDR2 YENEEA. The CDR3 loop is CASSQSGTGGLNYGYTF. Written as DNA, the CDR3 is TGTGCCAGCAGCCAATCCGGGACAGGGGGCCTCAACTATGGCTACACCTTC.

V usage is TRBV9 and J usage is TRBJ2-3; no reliable D call. This CDR3 is built from 17 residues. Trimming cost V 4 bases and J 0 bases, with 18 bases left between them. CDR1 is SGDLS, CDR2 YYNGEE, per germline. The CDR3 DNA sequence: TGTGCCAGCAGCTCCCATAGACGGAACCCTAGCACAGATACGCAGTATTTT. Its protein is CASSSHRRNPSTDTQYF.

The chain is built from TRBV11-2 and TRBJ2-2; D is unresolved. Trimming took 7 bases from V and 0 from J, leaving 12 bases between them. Germline CDR1 SGHAT, CDR2 FQNNGV. The CDR3 loop spans 15 amino acids. CDR3 in DNA: TGTGCCAGCATCCCAGGAGCCGCGAACACCGGGGAGCTGTTTTTT. It yields the protein CASIPGAANTGELFF. Variable domain in full (rest from reference TRBV11-2 and TRBJ2-2): EAGVAQSPRYKIIEKRQSVAFWCNPISGHATLYWYQQILGQGPKLLIQFQNNGVVDDSQLPKDRFSAERLKGVDSTLKIQPAKLEDSAVYLCASIPGAANTGELFFGEGSRLTVL.

The chain joins TRBV28 to TRBJ1-4; TRBD1 might be the D (5 bases). Deletions cut 6 bases from V and 7 bases from J, with 9 bases between. CDR3 length equals 12 residues. Germline lookup yields CDR1 MDHEN and CDR2 SYDVKM. The CDR3 region is CASREGAEKLFF. The CDR3 DNA follows: TGTGCCAGCAGAGAAGGGGCTGAAAAACTGTTTTTT.

J is TRBJ2-5 and V is TRBV29-1, with D maybe TRBD1 (6 bases). V was shortened by 7 bases and J by 4 bases, with 13 bases between the two germline ends. This CDR3 is 12 amino acids long. The germline V gene encodes CDR1 SQVTM and CDR2 ANQGSEA. CDR3 sequence (DNA): TGCAGCGCCTTACTACAGGGAGAGACCCAGTACTTC. Translating it yields CSALLQGETQYF.

V gene TRBV6-1 combines with J gene TRBJ1-5, with D perhaps matching TRBD1 (6 bases). Deletions cut 0 bases from V and 6 bases from J, with 12 bases between. The germline gives CDR1 MNHNS, CDR2 SASEGT. The CDR3 contains 15 residues. CDR3 in DNA: TGTGCCAGCAGTGAAGCGAGCAGGGGAAGTCAGCCCCAGCATTTT. This sequence encodes CASSEASRGSQPQHF.

V and J are TRBV19 and TRBJ1-5; TRBD1 matches 8 bases. Germline trimming cut 3 bases from V and 6 bases from J; bases unmatched to any gene: 7. The CDR3 runs 15 residues. Germline V lookup: CDR1 LNHDA, CDR2 SQIVND (reference sequence). The DNA of the CDR3 is TGTGCCAGTAGTATCGACAGGGGTGTGAGTCAGCCCCAGCATTTT. Its protein is CASSIDRGVSQPQHF.

The chain combines TRBV27 with TRBJ2-2; 8 bases fit TRBD1. Looked up from germline, CDR1 is MNHEY and CDR2 is SMNVEV (reference sequence). This CDR3 contains 15 residues. The junction had 2 bases not matched to a gene; V was cut back by 1 base and J by 4 bases. The CDR3, as DNA: TGTGCCAGCAGTTTATGGCAGGGGGCCACCGGGGAGCTGTTTTTT. It encodes CASSLWQGATGELFF.

This chain connects TRBV28 to TRBJ1-2, with D hard to call. Per the germline V gene, CDR1 is MDHEN and CDR2 is SYDVKM. V was clipped by 6 bases and J by 2 bases, with 13 bases between them. The CDR3 totals 14 residues. This CDR3 is CASSASGRNYGYTF. The CDR3 DNA reads TGTGCCAGCAGCGCTTCTGGACGGAACTATGGCTACACCTTC.

The chain couples TRBV6-6 to TRBJ2-3; 10 bases agree with TRBD2. Unmatched junction bases numbered 4, after V lost 5 bases and J lost 2 bases. Germline loops: CDR1 MNHNY, CDR2 SVGAGI (reference sequence). The CDR3 spans 15 residues. The CDR3 region has the DNA TGTGCCAGCAGTCGTAGCGGGAGGCCCACAGATACGCAGTATTTT. It translates to CASSRSGRPTDTQYF.

This rearrangement joins TRBV9 to TRBJ2-1; D possibly matches TRBD1 or TRBD2 (6 bases each). The V gene's germline CDR1 is SGDLS and CDR2 YYNGEE. CDR3 length: 16 residues. V lost 4 bases, J lost 6 bases, and 20 bases lay in between. CDR3 nucleotides: TGTGCCAGCAGCACGAGGGGGGACGCGGACGTCAATGAGCAGTTCTTC. The encoded protein is CASSTRGDADVNEQFF. Drawing the rest from reference TRBV9 and TRBJ2-1, the complete variable domain is DSGVTQTPKHLITATGQRVTLRCSPRSGDLSVYWYQQSLDQGLQFLIQYYNGEERAKGNILERFSAQQFPDLHSELNLSSLELGDSALYFCASSTRGDADVNEQFFGPGTRLTVL.

The chain recombines TRBV5-1 with TRBJ2-1; 9 bases line up with TRBD2. V lost 0 bases to trimming and J lost 8 bases; unmatched junction nucleotides: 6. This CDR3 is 15 amino acids long. The germline CDR1 and CDR2 sequences are SGHRS and YFSETQ. CDR3 nucleotides: TGCGCCAGCAGCTTGGCTAGCGGGGTGGCCTATGAGCAGTTCTTC. Translated, it gives CASSLASGVAYEQFF.

V is TRBV6-5 and J is TRBJ1-4; tentative D call: TRBD1 (5 bases). V lost 0 bases, J lost 7 bases, and 15 bases lay in between. Germline loops: CDR1 MNHEY, CDR2 SVGAGI. This CDR3 spans 16 amino acids. CDR3 amino acids: CASSYSWGRDIEKLFF. The DNA of the CDR3 is TGTGCCAGCAGTTACTCATGGGGCAGAGACATTGAAAAACTGTTTTTT.

V and J are TRBV6-1 and TRBJ2-2; TRBD2 matches 11 bases. V shed 3 bases and J 7 bases; nucleotides not matched to a gene: 4. Germline V gene sequence: CDR1 MNHNS, CDR2 SASEGT. The CDR3 length is 15 residues. The CDR3 region is CASSDPLAGVGELFF. The CDR3 coding sequence is TGTGCCAGCAGTGATCCACTAGCGGGAGTCGGGGAGCTGTTTTTT.

This clone has only one observation. The rearrangement links TRBV6-5 to TRBJ1-4; D is perhaps TRBD1 (6 bases). The CDR3 contains 15 residues. From germline, CDR1 is MNHEY and CDR2 SVGAGI. The germline V and J ends were trimmed by 6 bases and 9 bases, with 20 bases remaining between them. The CDR3 loop is CASSPGGRGVQKLFF. The DNA of the CDR3 is TGTGCCAGCAGCCCGGGCGGCAGGGGTGTGCAAAAACTGTTTTTT.

This sequence joins TRBV21-1 and TRBJ2-1. TRBV21-1 is a pseudogene locus. There are 17 residues in the CDR3. CDR3 amino acids: CASSPHRGSNPSNEQFF. The CDR3 DNA follows: TGTGCCAGCAGCCCACACCGGGGCAGTAATCCCTCCAATGAGCAGTTCTTC.

In its sample, this clone was seen once. The chain is built from TRBV7-2 and TRBJ2-2; 12 bases match TRBD2. From germline, CDR1 is SGHTA and CDR2 FQGNSA. Germline trimming cut 5 bases from V and 6 bases from J; bases unmatched to any gene: 7. This CDR3 has 16 residues. The CDR3 DNA follows: TGTGCCAGCAGCCCAACGACTAGCGGGAGTGCCGGGGAGCTGTTTTTT. This translates into CASSPTTSGSAGELFF.

This clone was detected only once. The chain is built from TRBV5-1 and TRBJ2-3; D is unresolved. The germline V gene has CDR1 SGHRS and CDR2 YFSETQ. The CDR3 has 14 residues. V was cut by 4 bases and J by 6 bases, with 15 bases left in between. In DNA, the CDR3 is TGCGCCAGCAGCGAAAGGCTCTCGGCGGATACGCAGTATTTT. Encoded protein: CASSERLSADTQYF.

The chain joins TRBV2 to TRBJ1-2, with 7 positions matching TRBD1. The J segment lost 0 bases and the V segment lost 6 bases, leaving 7 bases of the junction unmatched. The germline CDR1 and CDR2 sequences are SNHLY and FYNNEI. The CDR3 totals 15 residues. The CDR3 spells CASRTGAAANYGYTF. CDR3 in DNA: TGTGCCAGCAGAACAGGGGCGGCAGCTAACTATGGCTACACCTTC.

The CDR3 sequence is CASSAGLAPSEQFF. In DNA form, the CDR3 reads TGTGCCAGCAGTGCGGGACTAGCGCCCAGTGAGCAGTTCTTC. The rearrangement joins TRBV2 to TRBJ2-1; 10 nucleotides line up with TRBD2. The germline gives CDR1 SNHLY, CDR2 FYNNEI. With V trimmed by 4 bases and J by 9 bases, 6 bases remained unmatched. The CDR3 length is 14 residues.